Below are 22 T cell receptor beta chains sequenced from a single sample in a study of identifying expanded T cells in peripheral blood. TCRdb keeps only in-frame clones here, not all; method: immunoSEQ multiplex PCR. The sample lists tens of thousands of clones; around 83% were seen once. Source material: blood. These receptor sequences come from a person aged 18 to 70 in good health.

V gene TRBV30 combines with J gene TRBJ1-1, with D perhaps matching TRBD1 (5 bases). V dropped 6 bases and J dropped 0 bases, with 11 bases sitting between them. The CDR3 contains 13 residues. Germline CDR1 and CDR2: GTSNPN and SVGIG (reference sequence). The CDR3 loop is CACGGDLNTEAFF. The CDR3 DNA reads as TGTGCCTGCGGGGGGGATCTGAACACTGAAGCTTTCTTT.

This clone has a single count. The CDR3 ends on some other residue instead of the conserved phenylalanine or tryptophan, so this is likely a read error. The DNA is omitted, as the CDR3 cannot be located on it reliably, and the CDR3 follows TCRdb's listing. The gene calls are TRBV4-3 and TRBJ1-2; the table's D call, TRBD1, has no DNA check behind it. Germline CDR1 is LGHNA and CDR2 is YSLEER. With termini counted, the CDR3 has 9 amino acids. CDR3 protein: CASSQGTGV.

The chain is built from TRBV5-1 and TRBJ2-1; 11 bases align to TRBD2. Trimming cost V 4 bases and J 9 bases; bases outside gene matches: 9. Germline loops: CDR1 SGHRS, CDR2 YFSETQ. The CDR3 loop spans 15 amino acids. CDR3 sequence: CASSRASGGSSEQFF. The CDR3 coding sequence is TGCGCCAGCAGCCGGGCTAGCGGGGGGAGTAGTGAGCAGTTCTTC.

In its sample, this clone was seen once. This sequence joins TRBV27 and TRBJ1-1; a possible D gene is TRBD1 (5 bases). Trimming removed 3 bases at V and 3 bases at J, with 11 bases between. In germline, CDR1 is MNHEY, CDR2 SMNVEV (reference sequence). CDR3 length equals 14 residues. CDR3 amino acids: CASSLGGGYTEAFF. DNA of the CDR3: TGTGCCAGCAGTTTGGGGGGGGGTTACACTGAAGCTTTCTTT.

This clone came up a few times. J is TRBJ1-1 and V is TRBV4-2; perhaps TRBD1 as D (5 bases). Germline V gene data show CDR1 as LGHNA and CDR2 as YNFKEQ. The CDR3 is 14 residues long. V gave up 0 bases and J gave up 8 bases, with 13 bases separating them. In DNA form, the CDR3 reads TGTGCCAGCAGCCAAGACAGGACGCGGGGGGAAGCTTTCTTT. Protein product: CASSQDRTRGEAFF.

This clone was seen more than once but under ten times. V and J are TRBV23-1 and TRBJ2-5, with 10 bases lining up with TRBD1. TRBV23-1 qualifies as an ORF whose function is uncertain. This CDR3 is 16 amino acids long. J gave up 5 bases and V 1 base, and 7 bases lay outside the gene matches. CDR3 in amino acids: CASSQCRQGAVETQYF. As DNA, the CDR3 is TGCGCCAGCAGTCAATGTCGACAGGGGGCCGTGGAGACCCAGTACTTC.

A word on this clone: The junction differs from germline at one of its ends, possibly a read error. The V call is TRBV30, the J call TRBJ1-6; D call uncertain. This CDR3 is built from 14 residues. From germline, CDR1 is GTSNPN and CDR2 SVGIG (reference sequence). CDR3 sequence reads: CAWRGPAGHSPPHF. The DNA of the CDR3 is TGTGCCTGGAGGGGTCCAGCGGGTCATTCACCCCCCCACTTT.

This sequence joins TRBV4-3 and TRBJ1-2; the D is unclear. Germline loops: CDR1 LGHNA, CDR2 YSLEER. This CDR3 comprises 16 residues. Trimming cost V 1 base and J 6 bases, with 18 bases left between them. Here the CDR3 reads CASSQVGGSYTDGYTF. CDR3 bases: TGCGCCAGCAGCCAAGTGGGAGGTTCCTATACTGATGGCTACACCTTC.

The V and J genes are TRBV7-9 and TRBJ2-3; 8 positions agree with TRBD2. The germline V gene encodes CDR1 SEHNR and CDR2 FQNEAQ (reference sequence). The CDR3 runs to 16 residues. With V trimmed by 0 bases and J by 6 bases, 8 bases remained unmatched. Here the CDR3 DNA reads TGTGCCAGCAGCTTAGCGGCGGGGGGCCCGAGGGATACGCAGTATTTT. It specifies CASSLAAGGPRDTQYF.

This clone came up a few times. The chain recombines TRBV6-6 with TRBJ1-1; D ambiguous. Trimming removed 11 bases at V and 0 bases at J, with 13 bases between. The CDR3 has 13 amino acids. The germline V gene has CDR1 MNHNY and CDR2 SVGAGI (reference sequence). The DNA of the CDR3 is TGTGCCGGCTTACAAGACATGAACACTGAAGCTTTCTTT. It codes for CAGLQDMNTEAFF.

This chain connects TRBV7-9 to TRBJ1-6, with a tentative D call TRBD1 (5 bases). The CDR3 contains 12 residues. The germline V gene encodes CDR1 SEHNR and CDR2 FQNEAQ (reference sequence). CDR3 coding DNA: TGTGCGTCGACAGATTATAATTCACCCCTCCACTTT. As protein: CASTDYNSPLHF.

This clone was observed a handful of times. The chain employs TRBV30 and TRBJ1-5; 7 nucleotides agree with TRBD1. The V and J ends lost 5 bases and 4 bases, in that order; junction bases with no gene match: 11. Germline V gives CDR1 GTSNPN, CDR2 SVGIG (reference sequence). The CDR3 totals 15 residues. CDR3 region: CAWGSPDRENQPQHF. The DNA of the CDR3 is TGTGCCTGGGGAAGTCCCGACAGGGAAAATCAGCCCCAGCATTTT.

The chain combines TRBV6-5 with TRBJ2-2, with D unclear. This CDR3 is 15 amino acids long. V dropped 2 bases and J dropped 6 bases, with 13 bases sitting between them. Germline CDR1 and CDR2: MNHEY and SVGAGI. CDR3 sequence: CASSYNGFVAGELFF. The CDR3 bases are TGTGCCAGCAGTTACAATGGTTTCGTGGCCGGGGAGCTGTTTTTT.

The V and J genes are TRBV27 and TRBJ1-3; no reliable D call. Trimming stripped 6 bases from V and 0 bases from J, with 6 bases between. CDR1 MNHEY and CDR2 SMNVEV come from the germline V gene (reference sequence). This CDR3 spans 13 amino acids. The CDR3 sequence: CASRAGSGNTIYF. The CDR3 DNA reads as TGTGCCAGCAGGGCAGGCTCTGGAAACACCATATATTTT.

The V gene is TRBV7-6, the J gene TRBJ2-4; 12 bases line up with TRBD2. Per the germline V gene, CDR1 is SGHVS and CDR2 is FNYEAQ. The junction had 8 bases not matched to a gene; V was cut back by 5 bases and J by 6 bases. This CDR3 has 16 amino acids. The CDR3 coding sequence is TGTGCCAGCAGCGCTGGAAAGGGACTAGCGGGAAACATTCAGTACTTC. It encodes CASSAGKGLAGNIQYF.

The chain uses TRBV18 and TRBJ2-2; D ambiguous. CDR3 size: 16 residues. Germline V gives CDR1 KGHSH, CDR2 LQKENI. Trimming cost V 2 bases and J 0 bases, with 10 bases left between them. The CDR3 coding sequence is TGTGCCAGCTCACCATCACTTAACCCGAACACCGGGGAGCTGTTTTTT. It is translated as CASSPSLNPNTGELFF.

CDR3 nucleotides: TGTGCCAGCAGGCCGGGACTAGCAAACAATGAGCAGTTCTTC. Encoded protein: CASRPGLANNEQFF. V is TRBV6-5 and J is TRBJ2-1; 9 bases align to TRBD2. CDR1 MNHEY and CDR2 SVGAGI come from the germline V gene. V was clipped by 6 bases and J by 5 bases; unmatched bases: 5. This CDR3 is built from 14 residues.

The rearrangement links TRBV9 to TRBJ1-5; unclear D gene. This CDR3 has 14 amino acids. CDR1 is SGDLS, CDR2 YYNGEE, per germline. V dropped 3 bases and J dropped 8 bases, with 15 bases sitting between them. The CDR3 here is CASSAGLQAEPQHF. The CDR3 DNA is TGTGCCAGCAGCGCCGGACTGCAGGCGGAGCCCCAGCATTTT.

A few counts support this clone. The chain joins TRBV7-9 to TRBJ2-3; TRBD2 matches at 13 bases. The junction had 5 bases not matched to a gene; V was cut back by 5 bases and J by 3 bases. The CDR3 runs 16 residues. CDR1 and CDR2 from the germline V gene are SEHNR and FQNEAQ (reference sequence). CDR3 amino acids: CASSPGLAGKTDTQYF. DNA for the CDR3: TGTGCCAGCAGCCCGGGACTAGCGGGGAAAACAGATACGCAGTATTTT.

V is TRBV30 and J is TRBJ2-7; 7 bases are a match to TRBD1. Unmatched junction bases numbered 7, after V lost 3 bases and J lost 2 bases. CDR3 length: 14 residues. Germline loops: CDR1 GTSNPN, CDR2 SVGIG (reference sequence). Written as DNA, the CDR3 is TGTGCCTGGAGCCCGGGACAGCCAACCTACGAGCAGTACTTC. It specifies CAWSPGQPTYEQYF.

The chain is built from TRBV4-1 and TRBJ1-1; D not resolved. Germline V gene sequence: CDR1 MGHRA, CDR2 YSYEKL. The CDR3 is 16 residues long. Trimming took off 4 bases at V and 1 base at J, with 16 bases between the two ends. CDR3 sequence reads: CASSPTVSQTNTEAFF. For the CDR3, the DNA is TGCGCCAGCAGCCCAACGGTATCACAGACGAACACTGAAGCTTTCTTT.

CDR3 amino acids: CASSSQISGNTIYF. CDR3 DNA sequence: TGTGCCAGCAGTTCACAGATTTCTGGAAACACCATATATTTT. The V call is TRBV2, the J call TRBJ1-3; D is undetermined. Trimming took 5 bases from V and 1 from J, leaving 9 bases between them. The CDR3 totals 14 residues. Germline loops: CDR1 SNHLY, CDR2 FYNNEI.